This T cell receptor (beta chain) was sequenced for a study of shared clonotypes between healthy human individuals. Samples underwent the assay at deep level. Each subset's genomic DNA was shared equally among a number of immunoSEQ plates. Assay: immunoSEQ multiplex PCR; the TCRdb copy retains only in-frame clones and omits some. Here the sample spans more than 2,000,000 clones, approximately 93% being singletons. The germline V gene has CDR1 SGHNT and CDR2 YYREEE (reference sequence). This CDR3 comprises 17 residues. V was trimmed by 0 bases and J by 8 bases, leaving 20 bases between them. Overall study findings and caveats: It was only blood that was sampled, and tissue repertoires likely differ. The small donor group covered limited genetic and exposure diversity.

Worth noting for this clone: What it binds is not known.

The TCR originated in a man aged 18 to 29 in good health. Some clones in this sample may be carry-over from other donors' samples. Sequenced sample: naive CD4+ T cells from PBMCs. Sample subset: CD45RA+ positively selected. J is TRBJ2-2 and V is TRBV5-4; possibly TRBD2 for D (6 bases). This chain's CDR3 is CASSLETGRKKGGELFF. CDR3 DNA: TGTGCCAGCAGCTTGGAGACCGGGAGAAAGAAGGGAGGGGAGCTGTTTTTT. Full variable domain (outside the CDR3, taken from reference TRBV5-4 and TRBJ2-2): ETGVTQSPTHLIKTRGQQVTLRCSSQSGHNTVSWYQQALGQGPQFIFQYYREEENGRGNFPPRFSGLQFPNYSSELNVNALELDDSALYLCASSLETGRKKGGELFFGEGSRLTVL.